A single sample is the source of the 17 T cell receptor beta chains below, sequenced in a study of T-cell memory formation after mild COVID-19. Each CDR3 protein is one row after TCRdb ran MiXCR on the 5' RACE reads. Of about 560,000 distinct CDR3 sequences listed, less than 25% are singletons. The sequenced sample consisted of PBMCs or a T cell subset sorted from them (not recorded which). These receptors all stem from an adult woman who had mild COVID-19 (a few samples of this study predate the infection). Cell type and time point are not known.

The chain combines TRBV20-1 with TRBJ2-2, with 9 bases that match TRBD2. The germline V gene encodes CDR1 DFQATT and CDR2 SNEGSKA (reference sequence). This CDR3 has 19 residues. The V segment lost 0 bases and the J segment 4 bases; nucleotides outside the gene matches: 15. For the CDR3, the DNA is TGCAGTGCTAGAGATGCTAGGATGGCGGGAGGGCCTGGCACCGGGGAGCTGTTTTTT. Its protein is CSARDARMAGGPGTGELFF.

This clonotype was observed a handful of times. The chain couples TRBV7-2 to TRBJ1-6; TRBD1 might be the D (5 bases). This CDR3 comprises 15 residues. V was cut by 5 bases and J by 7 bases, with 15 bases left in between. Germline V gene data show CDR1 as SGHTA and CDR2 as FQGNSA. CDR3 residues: CASSPRQGRNSPLHF. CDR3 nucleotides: TGTGCCAGCAGCCCCCGTCAGGGCCGGAATTCACCCCTCCACTTT.

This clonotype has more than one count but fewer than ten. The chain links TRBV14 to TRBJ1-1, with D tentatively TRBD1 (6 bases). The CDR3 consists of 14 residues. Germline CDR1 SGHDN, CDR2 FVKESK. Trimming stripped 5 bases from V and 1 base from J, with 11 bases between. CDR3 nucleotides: TGTGCCAGCAGCTGGGGGGCACCGAACACTGAAGCTTTCTTT. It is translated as CASSWGAPNTEAFF.

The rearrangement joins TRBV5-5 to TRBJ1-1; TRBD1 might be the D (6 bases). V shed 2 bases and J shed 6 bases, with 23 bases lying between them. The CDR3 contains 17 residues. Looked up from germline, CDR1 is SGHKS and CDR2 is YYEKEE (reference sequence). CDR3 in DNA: TGTGCCAGCAGCTTTGGGGCCCTGGGGGGGCTCTTACCTGAAGCTTTCTTT. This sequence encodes CASSFGALGGLLPEAFF. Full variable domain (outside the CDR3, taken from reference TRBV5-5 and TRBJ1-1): DAGVTQSPTHLIKTRGQQVTLRCSPISGHKSVSWYQQVLGQGPQFIFQYYEKEERGRGNFPDRFSARQFPNYSSELNVNALLLGDSALYLCASSFGALGGLLPEAFFGQGTRLTVV.

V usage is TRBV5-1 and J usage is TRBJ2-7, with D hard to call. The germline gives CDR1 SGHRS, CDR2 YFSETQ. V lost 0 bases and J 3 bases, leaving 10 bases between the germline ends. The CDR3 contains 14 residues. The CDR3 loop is CASSLADPGYEQYF. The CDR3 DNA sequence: TGCGCCAGCAGCTTGGCCGATCCGGGCTACGAGCAGTACTTC.

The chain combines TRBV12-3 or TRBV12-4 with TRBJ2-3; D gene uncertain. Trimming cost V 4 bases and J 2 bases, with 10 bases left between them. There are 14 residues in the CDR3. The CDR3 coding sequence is TGTGCCAGCAGTTGGGCTGGTAACACAGATACGCAGTATTTT. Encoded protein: CASSWAGNTDTQYF.

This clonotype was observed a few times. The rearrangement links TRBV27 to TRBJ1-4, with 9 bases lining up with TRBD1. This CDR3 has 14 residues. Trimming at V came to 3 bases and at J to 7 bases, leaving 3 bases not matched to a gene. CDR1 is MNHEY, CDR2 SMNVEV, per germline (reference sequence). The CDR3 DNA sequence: TGTGCCAGCAGTTTCGGGACAGGGCTTGAAAAACTGTTTTTT. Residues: CASSFGTGLEKLFF. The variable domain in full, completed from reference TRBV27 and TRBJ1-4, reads EAQVTQNPRYLITVTGKKLTVTCSQNMNHEYMSWYRQDPGLGLRQIYYSMNVEVTDKGDVPEGYKVSRKEKRNFPLILESPSPNQTSLYFCASSFGTGLEKLFFGSGTQLSVL.

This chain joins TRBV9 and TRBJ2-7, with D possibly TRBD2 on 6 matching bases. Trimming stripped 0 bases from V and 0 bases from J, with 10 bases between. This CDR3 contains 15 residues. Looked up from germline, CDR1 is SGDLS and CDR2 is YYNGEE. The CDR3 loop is CASSVGGLVSYEQYF. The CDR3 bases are TGTGCCAGCAGCGTAGGGGGACTGGTCTCCTACGAGCAGTACTTC.

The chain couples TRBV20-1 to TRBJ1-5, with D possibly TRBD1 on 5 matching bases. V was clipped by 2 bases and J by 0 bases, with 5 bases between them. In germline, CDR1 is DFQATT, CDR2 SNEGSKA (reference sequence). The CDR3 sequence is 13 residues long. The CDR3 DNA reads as TGCAGTGCTAGACAGGGTAGCAATCAGCCCCAGCATTTT. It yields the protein CSARQGSNQPQHF.

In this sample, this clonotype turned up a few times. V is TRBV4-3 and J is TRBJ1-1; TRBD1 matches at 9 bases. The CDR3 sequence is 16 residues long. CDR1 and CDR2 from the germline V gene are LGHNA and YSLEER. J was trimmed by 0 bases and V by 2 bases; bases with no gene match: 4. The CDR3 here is CASSQPGQGMNTEAFF. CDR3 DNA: TGCGCCAGCAGCCAACCAGGACAGGGGATGAACACTGAAGCTTTCTTT.

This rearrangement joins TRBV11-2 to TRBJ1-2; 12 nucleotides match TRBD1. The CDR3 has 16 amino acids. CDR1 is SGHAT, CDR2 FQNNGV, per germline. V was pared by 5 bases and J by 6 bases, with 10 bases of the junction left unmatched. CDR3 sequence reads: CASSPGTGGVRDGYTF. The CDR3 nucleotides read TGTGCCAGCAGCCCCGGGACAGGGGGCGTTCGGGATGGCTACACCTTC.

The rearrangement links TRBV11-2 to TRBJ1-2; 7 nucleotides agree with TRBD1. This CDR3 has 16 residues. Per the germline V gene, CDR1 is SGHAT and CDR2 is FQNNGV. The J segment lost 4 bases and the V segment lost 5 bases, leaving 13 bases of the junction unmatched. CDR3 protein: CASSPVRGPRSYGYTF. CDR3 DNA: TGTGCCAGCAGCCCCGTTAGGGGGCCAAGATCCTATGGCTACACCTTC.

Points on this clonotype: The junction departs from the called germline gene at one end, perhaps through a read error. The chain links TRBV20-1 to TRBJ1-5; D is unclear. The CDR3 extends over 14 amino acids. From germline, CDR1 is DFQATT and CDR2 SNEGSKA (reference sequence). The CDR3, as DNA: TGCAGTGCTCGAGACCCCCGGGCGCATCAGCCCCAGCATTTT. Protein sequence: CSARDPRAHQPQHF.

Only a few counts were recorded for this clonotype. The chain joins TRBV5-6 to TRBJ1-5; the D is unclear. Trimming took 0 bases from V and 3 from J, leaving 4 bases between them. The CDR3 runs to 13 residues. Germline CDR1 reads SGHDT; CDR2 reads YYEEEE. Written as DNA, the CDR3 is TGTGCCAGCAGCTTGGGGTACAATCAGCCCCAGCATTTT. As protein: CASSLGYNQPQHF.

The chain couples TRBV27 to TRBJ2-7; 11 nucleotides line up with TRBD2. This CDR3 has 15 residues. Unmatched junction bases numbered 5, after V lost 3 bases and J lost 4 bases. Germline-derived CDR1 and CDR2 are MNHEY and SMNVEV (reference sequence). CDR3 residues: CASSFTSGGTYEQYF. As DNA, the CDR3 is TGTGCCAGCAGTTTCACTAGCGGGGGAACTTACGAGCAGTACTTC.

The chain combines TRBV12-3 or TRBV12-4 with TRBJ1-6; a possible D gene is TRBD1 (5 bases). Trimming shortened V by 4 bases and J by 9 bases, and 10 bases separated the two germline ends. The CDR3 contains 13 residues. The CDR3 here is CASSWQGGSPLHF. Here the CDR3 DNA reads TGTGCCAGCAGTTGGCAGGGCGGTTCACCCCTCCACTTT.

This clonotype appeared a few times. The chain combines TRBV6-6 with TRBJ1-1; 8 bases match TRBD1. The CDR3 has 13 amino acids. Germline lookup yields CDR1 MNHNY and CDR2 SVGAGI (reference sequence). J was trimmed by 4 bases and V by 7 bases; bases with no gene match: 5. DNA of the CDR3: TGTGCCAGCAAGATCGACAGGGGCACTGAAGCTTTCTTT. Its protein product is CASKIDRGTEAFF.